These 3 T cell receptor beta chains came from one sample sequenced in a study of T cell responses to AZD1222 COVID-19 vaccine. Clones were sequenced by immunoSEQ multiplex PCR, and TCRdb holds only the in-frame ones, with some missing. The data show about 180,000 clones, about 90% seen once. The sample here was peripheral blood, taken 28 days after the second AZD1222 dose. These receptor sequences come from an adult who received the AZD1222 COVID-19 vaccine.

J is TRBJ1-2 and V is TRBV5-4; D is unclear. Germline values: CDR1 SGHNT, CDR2 YYREEE (reference sequence). Trimming cost V 2 bases and J 1 base, with 12 bases left between them. This CDR3 comprises 15 residues. The CDR3 DNA is TGTGCCAGCAGCTTTGGCGGTGGGAGTAACTATGGCTACACCTTC. It encodes CASSFGGGSNYGYTF.

About this clone itself: The junction and the germline gene differ at one end; a read error may be behind it. This sequence joins TRBV11-2 and TRBJ1-1; 7 bases fit TRBD1. Germline-derived CDR1 and CDR2 are SGHAT and FQNNGV. The CDR3 spans 13 residues. The CDR3 DNA reads as TGTGCTAGCAGCGGACCTGGGACAGTCCGAGCTTTCTTT. It yields the protein CASSGPGTVRAFF.

CDR3 coding DNA: TGTGCCAGCAGTTCCCCAGCGGCCTACGAGCAGTACTTC. Translating gives CASSSPAAYEQYF. The gene calls are TRBV28 and TRBJ2-7; D perhaps matches TRBD2 (5 bases). CDR3 size: 13 residues. The V gene's germline CDR1 is MDHEN and CDR2 SYDVKM. Trimming removed 4 bases at V and 2 bases at J, with 9 bases between.